This T cell receptor beta chain originates from a study of control samples from healthy donors and cancer patients (dated by TCRdb to 2019 to 2021). As regards this clone: The antigen this receptor binds is unknown. Per-base qualities were not stored, and no clone one base away is much larger.

The library was produced with the immunoSEQ multiplex PCR assay. TCRdb mirrors the immuneACCESS table, restricted to in-frame sequences. Some clones are absent from its copies; in checked studies, under half trace to an unresolved V gene, and the reason for the others is unknown. This sample holds about 59,000 clones; more than 70% were observed only once. The ten largest clones take up approximately 11% of the sample. Reading the germline V gene (reference sequence) gives CDR1 MNHEY and CDR2 SMNVEV. V has 6 bases trimmed and J has 0 bases trimmed; junction bases matching no gene number 8. Including cysteine and phenylalanine, the CDR3 has 16 amino acids. The entry retains the CDR3 DNA only, 48 bases that are in frame from base 1.

In this chain, TRBV27 is recombined with TRBJ2-1; the central 7 bases match TRBD2. The TCR comes from a woman aged 60-70 years with lung cancer. The source material was PBMCs. The bases read TGTGCCAGCAGGATCCTAGCGGCCAGCTCCTACAATGAGCAGTTCTTC. Its coded protein is CASRILAASSYNEQFF.